This is a list of T cell receptor beta chains from one sample in a study of T cells in Graves' hyperthyroidism and ophthalmopathy. Each CDR3 protein gets one entry after TCRdb re-called the multiplex PCR reads with MiXCR. This table has hundreds of thousands of distinct CDR3 sequences, over 15% appearing once. The specimen was blood. These receptor sequences come from a woman in her late teens or twenties with Graves' hyperthyroidism. Both conserved end residues are part of each CDR3. A D gene is named only where the DNA matches it firmly. Size values are once, few and many counts, or a class for expanded clones, and some rows have none.

size	length	V	J	D	DNA	CDR3
many	13	TRBV18	TRBJ1-5	-	TGTGCCAGCTCACCCGACAGGAGCCAGCCCCAGCATTTT	CASSPDRSQPQHF
few	16	TRBV13	TRBJ1-1	TRBD1	TGTGCCAGCAGTAACAGGGGGAGGGGGATGAACACTGAAGCTTTCTTT	CASSNRGRGMNTEAFF
few	14	TRBV10-3	TRBJ2-1	TRBD1	TGTGCCATCAGTGAGGGACAGGGGCCGAATGAGCAGTTCTTC	CAISEGQGPNEQFF
many	13	TRBV28	TRBJ2-5	-	TGTGCCAGCAGCGGAGGAGGGGGAGAGACCCAGTACTTC	CASSGGGGETQYF
-	13	TRBV6-1	TRBJ2-1	-	TGTGCCAGCTCCGGGACCTATATGGGGGAGCAGTTCTTC	CASSGTYMGEQFF
-	14	TRBV6-1	TRBJ2-1	-	TGTGCCAGCAGTCCGGGACTTCAGCCCTTGGAGCAGTTCTTC	CASSPGLQPLEQFF
few	14	TRBV10-3	TRBJ1-4	-	TGTGCCATCAGTGAGGGGGGGGCGAGTGAAAAACTGTTTTTT	CAISEGGASEKLFF
many	13	TRBV2	TRBJ1-6	-	TGTGCCAGCAATGCCAGGTATAATTCACCCCTCCACTTT	CASNARYNSPLHF
-	17	TRBV27	TRBJ2-1	-	TGTGCCAGCACCCTCCCCCGGGACCCCTACGAATACAATGAGCAGTTCTTC	CASTLPRDPYEYNEQFF
few	17	TRBV19	TRBJ1-3	-	TGTGCCAGTAGCCGGGGGATCGGGGGTCCCTCTGGAAACACCATATATTTT	CASSRGIGGPSGNTIYF
-	12	TRBV2	TRBJ1-2	-	TGTGCCAGCCTAGAGAGGAACTATGGCTACACCTTC	CASLERNYGYTF
-	15	TRBV6-4	TRBJ2-3	TRBD2	TGTGCCGCCCAACCCAAGGGACTAGCAGGAGATACGCAGTATTTT	CAAQPKGLAGDTQYF
-	12	TRBV20-1	TRBJ2-1	-	TGCAGTGCTAGAGATGGGGGGATTGAGCAGTTCTTC	CSARDGGIEQFF
-	13	TRBV20-1	TRBJ1-5	-	TGCAGTGCAGAGAGGGGTGGCAATCAGCCCCAGCATTTT	CSAERGGNQPQHF
-	16	TRBV5-6	TRBJ2-7	TRBD2	TGTGCCAGCAGCTTGGGGGGTGCTAGCGGGAGATACGAGCAGTACTTC	CASSLGGASGRYEQYF
many	13	TRBV20-1	TRBJ2-1	TRBD2	TGCAGTGCCGGGACTAGCGGGTTGAATGAGCAGTTCTTC	CSAGTSGLNEQFF
many	15	TRBV7-9	TRBJ2-5	TRBD2	TGTGCCAGCAGCATGGCTAGCGGGAGATGGGAGACCCAGTACTTC	CASSMASGRWETQYF
many	16	TRBV28	TRBJ2-3	TRBD2	TGTGCCAGCAGTCTCGCCGGGACTAGCGTTGGAGATACGCAGTATTTT	CASSLAGTSVGDTQYF
many	13	TRBV12-3/TRBV12-4	TRBJ2-7	TRBD2	TGTGCCAGCACACCTGCGGGGGCCTACGAGCAGTACTTC	CASTPAGAYEQYF
few	13	TRBV6-1	TRBJ2-3	TRBD1	TGTGCCAGCGGACAGGGATGGACAGATACGCAGTATTTT	CASGQGWTDTQYF
few	15	TRBV20-1	TRBJ1-5	TRBD1	TGCAGTGCTAGAGGGGACAGGGGGACTTTTCAGCCCCAGCATTTT	CSARGDRGTFQPQHF
few	14	TRBV20-1	TRBJ1-6	TRBD1	TGCAGTGCTAGGTCCGGACAGGGTGGATCACCCCTCCACTTT	CSARSGQGGSPLHF
few	17	TRBV4-3	TRBJ1-4	TRBD1	TGCGCCAGCAGCCAAACCCCACAGGGGGCTCATAATGAAAAACTGTTTTTT	CASSQTPQGAHNEKLFF
many	11	TRBV9	TRBJ1-2	-	TGTGCCAGCCTCGGACTCTATGGCTACACCTTC	CASLGLYGYTF
-	14	TRBV28	TRBJ2-3	-	TGTGCCGTGGGATTGGATGCTAGCACAGATACGCAGTATTTT	CAVGLDASTDTQYF
many	16	TRBV20-1	TRBJ2-1	-	TGCAGTGCTAGGTCTACTGCGGGAATAGTCGGCAATGAGCAGTTCTTC	CSARSTAGIVGNEQFF
-	15	TRBV29-1	TRBJ1-3	-	TGCAGCGTTGGGGATGACAGTATCTCTGGAAACACCATATATTTT	CSVGDDSISGNTIYF
-	11	TRBV24-1	TRBJ2-1	-	TGTGCCACCAGTGGTCCCGGGGAGCAGTTCTTC	CATSGPGEQFF
-	17	TRBV7-9	TRBJ2-3	TRBD2	TGTGCCAGCAGCTTCCGGGGTAGCGGGGGGTACACAGATACGCAGTACTTT	CASSFRGSGGYTDTQYF
-	15	TRBV9	TRBJ2-7	-	TGTGCCAGCAGCGTAGGTGGGCTGGGGCTCTACGAGCAGTACTTC	CASSVGGLGLYEQYF
few	15	TRBV10-3	TRBJ2-2	TRBD2	TGTGCCATCAGTGATATTGCGGGAGAGGGCGGGGAGCTGTTTTTT	CAISDIAGEGGELFF
many	15	TRBV6-1	TRBJ2-1	TRBD2	TGTGCCAGCAGTTTACTAGCGGGGATATACAATGAGCAGTTCTTC	CASSLLAGIYNEQFF
many	16	TRBV5-5	TRBJ1-1	TRBD1	TGTGCCAGCAGCAAAATCCCGGGACAGCTGAACACTGAAGCTTTCTTT	CASSKIPGQLNTEAFF
-	17	TRBV18	TRBJ2-1	-	TGTGCCAGCTCACCACGGGGGATGTTGACAGAATACAATGAGCAGTTCTTC	CASSPRGMLTEYNEQFF
many	12	TRBV2	TRBJ2-1	TRBD2	TGTGCCAGCAGTTTTCTAGCGGAAGAGCAGTTCTTC	CASSFLAEEQFF
many	15	TRBV7-2	TRBJ2-3	TRBD2	TGTGCCAGCAGCTTAGTTGCTAGCGGGGTAGATACGCAGTATTTT	CASSLVASGVDTQYF
-	15	TRBV15	TRBJ2-1	-	TGTGCCACCAGCAGAGCGGGTAACTCCTACAATGAGCAGTTCTTC	CATSRAGNSYNEQFF
few	17	TRBV15	TRBJ1-5	TRBD1	TGTGCCACCAGCAAACTGTTAGGGGGCACGAGCAATCAGCCCCAGCATTTT	CATSKLLGGTSNQPQHF
many	13	TRBV20-1	TRBJ2-7	-	TGCAGTGCCCTACGGGTTTATGCCGCCGAGCAGTACTTC	CSALRVYAAEQYF
many	14	TRBV20-1	TRBJ2-5	-	TGCAGTGCTAGGCTACAGGGGAGGAAGGAGACCCAGTACTTC	CSARLQGRKETQYF
many	15	TRBV20-1	TRBJ2-7	TRBD1	TGCAGTGTCGTGGACAGGTTTCACCTCTCCTACGAGCAGTACTTC	CSVVDRFHLSYEQYF
many	16	TRBV12-3/TRBV12-4	TRBJ2-1	TRBD2	TGTGCCAGCAGTTTGCGTAGCGGGGGAACCTTCAATGAGCAGTTCTTC	CASSLRSGGTFNEQFF
-	17	TRBV11-3	TRBJ2-4	TRBD1	TGTGCCAGCAGCTTACCGGGACAGGGGGCGATATCGGGTGATCAGTACTTC	CASSLPGQGAISGDQYF
-	13	TRBV10-1	TRBJ1-1	-	TGCGCCAGCAGCAGACAAAGGGGCACTGAAGCTTTCTTT	CASSRQRGTEAFF
few	15	TRBV12-3/TRBV12-4	TRBJ2-7	TRBD1	TGTGCCAGCAGCCCCTTGGGGACAGGGGGTCCCGAGCAGTACTTC	CASSPLGTGGPEQYF
-	12	TRBV10-3	TRBJ1-5	-	TGTGCCACTAGGGCCAGCAATCAGCCCCAGCATTTT	CATRASNQPQHF
-	13	TRBV30	TRBJ2-7	-	TGTGCCTGGAGTGTAAGACTAGACAACGAGCAGTACTTC	CAWSVRLDNEQYF
many	13	TRBV12-3/TRBV12-4	TRBJ2-7	-	TGTGCCAGCAGTTTGACAAACTCCTACGAGCAGTACTTC	CASSLTNSYEQYF